The clone carrying this T cell receptor beta chain was seen once. The source of the sample is a study of blood T cell repertoires in COVID-19. Study overall: From the United States, Italy and Spain came samples of acute and convalescent COVID-19. Nucleic acid was either cDNA or gDNA, and it came from T cells, B-cell-depleted T cells, or PBMCs.

CDR3 length equals 13 residues. CDR1 is LGHDT and CDR2 is YNNKEL in the germline V gene (reference sequence). V gave up 3 bases and J gave up 5 bases, with 8 bases separating them. This table comes from immunoSEQ multiplex PCR, and its TCRdb copy is limited to in-frame clones, with some not included. The sample lists roughly 160,000 clones, about four fifths occurring once. The rearrangement links TRBV3-1 (or the pseudogene TRBV3-2) to TRBJ1-5; D not certain. The sample comprised peripheral blood. The clonotype was recovered from a woman between 65 and 79 years old who had recovered from COVID-19. The CDR3 bases are TGTGCCAGCAGCCAGGGCCGCTATCAGCCCCAGCATTTT. This encodes CASSQGRYQPQHF.